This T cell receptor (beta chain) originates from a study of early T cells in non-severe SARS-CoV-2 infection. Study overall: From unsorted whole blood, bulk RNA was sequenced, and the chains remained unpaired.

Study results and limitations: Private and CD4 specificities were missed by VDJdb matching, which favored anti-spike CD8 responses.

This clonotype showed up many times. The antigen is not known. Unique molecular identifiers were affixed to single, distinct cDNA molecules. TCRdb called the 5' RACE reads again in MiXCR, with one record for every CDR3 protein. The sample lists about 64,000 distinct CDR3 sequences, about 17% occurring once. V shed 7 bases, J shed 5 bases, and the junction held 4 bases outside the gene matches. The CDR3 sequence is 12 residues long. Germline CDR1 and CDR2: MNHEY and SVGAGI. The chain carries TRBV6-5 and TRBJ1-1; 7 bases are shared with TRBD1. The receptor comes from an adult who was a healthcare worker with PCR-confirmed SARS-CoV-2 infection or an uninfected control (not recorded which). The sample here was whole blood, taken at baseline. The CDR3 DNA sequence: TGTGCCAGCAACAACAGGGGTACTGAAGCTTTCTTT. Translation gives CASNNRGTEAFF.